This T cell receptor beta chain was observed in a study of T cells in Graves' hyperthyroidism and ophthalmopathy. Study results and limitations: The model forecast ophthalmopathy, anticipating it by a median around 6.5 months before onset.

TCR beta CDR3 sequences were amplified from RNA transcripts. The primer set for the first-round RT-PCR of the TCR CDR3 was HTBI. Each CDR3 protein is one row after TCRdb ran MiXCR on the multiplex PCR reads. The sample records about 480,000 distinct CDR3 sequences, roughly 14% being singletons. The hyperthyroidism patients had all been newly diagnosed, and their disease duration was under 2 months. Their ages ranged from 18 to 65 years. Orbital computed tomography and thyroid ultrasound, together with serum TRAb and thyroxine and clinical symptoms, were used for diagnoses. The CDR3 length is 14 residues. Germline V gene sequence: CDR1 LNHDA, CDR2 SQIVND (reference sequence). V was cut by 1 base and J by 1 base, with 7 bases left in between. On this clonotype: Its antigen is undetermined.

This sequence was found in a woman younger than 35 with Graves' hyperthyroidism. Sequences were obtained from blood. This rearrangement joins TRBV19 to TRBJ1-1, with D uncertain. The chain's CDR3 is CASSIGPSNTEAFF. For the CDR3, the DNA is TGTGCCAGTAGTATAGGACCTTCGAACACTGAAGCTTTCTTT.